Following are 29 T cell receptor beta chains from one sample sequenced in a study of blood T cell repertoires in COVID-19. Sequencing used immunoSEQ multiplex PCR; TCRdb keeps in-frame clones, though not all of them. This sample has fewer than 250,000 clones, with 80% to 90% found just once. The specimen was PBMCs or T cells enriched from blood (not recorded which). Source of these receptors: a woman aged 50 to 65 who had been exposed to COVID-19.

The chain recombines TRBV6-5 with TRBJ2-2; possibly TRBD2 for D (5 bases). Between the trimmed V and J ends, which lost 5 bases and 6 bases, there was a span of 13 bases. The CDR3 extends over 14 amino acids. The germline V gene encodes CDR1 MNHEY and CDR2 SVGAGI. CDR3 sequence: CASSPQRRSGELFF. CDR3 nucleotides: TGTGCCAGCAGTCCCCAAAGGAGGTCCGGGGAGCTGTTTTTT.

J is TRBJ1-4 and V is TRBV12-5; TRBD1 matches 7 bases. Germline lookup yields CDR1 LGHNT and CDR2 FRNRAP. V lost 0 bases to trimming and J lost 8 bases; unmatched junction nucleotides: 15. The CDR3 contains 18 residues. The CDR3 sequence is CASGLVQTVPTGREKLFF. As DNA, the CDR3 is TGTGCTAGTGGTTTGGTACAAACGGTCCCGACAGGGCGAGAAAAACTGTTTTTT.

V is TRBV11-3 and J is TRBJ2-2, with a tentative D call TRBD2 (6 bases). Germline V CDR1 and CDR2: SGHNT, YENEEA. The germline V and J ends were trimmed by 2 bases and 5 bases, with 9 bases remaining between them. This CDR3 has 14 residues. The DNA of the CDR3 is TGTGCCAGCAGCTTACCACGGGGGACCGGGGAGCTGTTTTTT. Protein: CASSLPRGTGELFF.

This clone was recorded once. The chain is built from TRBV28 and TRBJ1-2, with D perhaps matching TRBD1 (5 bases). The CDR3 has 14 amino acids. CDR1 MDHEN and CDR2 SYDVKM come from the germline V gene. Deletions cut 3 bases from V and 8 bases from J, with 16 bases between. CDR3 in amino acids: CASSFSPGVRGYTF. CDR3 DNA: TGTGCCAGCAGTTTCTCCCCGGGGGTGAGGGGCTACACCTTC.

J is TRBJ2-5 and V is TRBV7-2; D perhaps matches TRBD2 (7 bases). The V and J ends lost 0 bases and 1 base respectively, with 9 bases between them. The CDR3 sequence is 15 residues long. In germline, CDR1 is SGHTA, CDR2 FQGNSA. DNA for the CDR3: TGTGCCAGCAGCTTAGCGCGGGGGCCCCAAGAGACCCAGTACTTC. It codes for CASSLARGPQETQYF.

This chain uses TRBV27 with TRBJ1-4, with TRBD1 identical over 7 bases. CDR1 MNHEY and CDR2 SMNVEV come from the germline V gene (reference sequence). The V and J ends lost 6 bases and 5 bases, in that order; junction bases with no gene match: 3. The CDR3 contains 13 residues. In DNA form, the CDR3 reads TGTGCCAGCAGCGAGGGGGCGAATGAAAAACTGTTTTTT. It codes for CASSEGANEKLFF.

This chain connects TRBV2 to TRBJ1-5; 7 bases agree with TRBD1. Germline V lookup: CDR1 SNHLY, CDR2 FYNNEI. The V and J ends lost 6 bases and 6 bases, in that order; junction bases with no gene match: 2. This CDR3 has 12 amino acids. CDR3 bases: TGTGCCAGCAGGGGGGACAGTCAGCCCCAGCATTTT. Amino acids: CASRGDSQPQHF.

This clone was observed a single time. This chain connects TRBV5-6 to TRBJ2-7; a weak D match, TRBD1 (6 bases). V lost 1 base and J 1 base, leaving 12 bases between the germline ends. Germline-derived CDR1 and CDR2 are SGHDT and YYEEEE. This CDR3 has 15 amino acids. The CDR3 region has the DNA TGTGCCAGCAGCTTGCAGGGGCAGGGGTCCTACGAGCAGTACTTC. It translates to CASSLQGQGSYEQYF.

The J gene is TRBJ1-2, the V gene TRBV6-2 or TRBV6-3; weak D call: TRBD1 (5 bases). The CDR3 is made up of 12 amino acids. The V gene lost 5 bases and the J gene lost 3 bases, with 7 bases spanning the gap. Germline CDR1 reads MNHEY; CDR2 reads SVGEGT. CDR3 DNA sequence: TGTGCCAGCAGTAAAGGGGACTATGGCTACACCTTC. It translates to CASSKGDYGYTF.

The chain joins TRBV18 to TRBJ2-5, with a possible D match to TRBD1 (5 bases). The germline gives CDR1 KGHSH, CDR2 LQKENI. Deletions cut 6 bases from V and 4 bases from J, with 15 bases between. This CDR3 comprises 14 residues. In nucleotides, the CDR3 is TGTGCCAGCTCGTCCCCAGGGATATTAGAGACCCAGTACTTC. Its protein is CASSSPGILETQYF.

The V and J genes are TRBV6-5 and TRBJ2-2, with D unresolved. Deletions cut 4 bases from V and 1 base from J, with 7 bases between. CDR1 MNHEY and CDR2 SVGAGI come from the germline V gene. The CDR3 runs 14 residues. CDR3 nucleotides: TGTGCCAGCAGTTCGACACTGAACACCGGGGAGCTGTTTTTT. Translated, it gives CASSSTLNTGELFF.

The chain employs TRBV7-2 and TRBJ2-7; tentatively, D is TRBD2 (6 bases). The CDR3 length is 15 residues. V lost 5 bases and J 3 bases, leaving 17 bases between the germline ends. Germline assignment: CDR1 SGHTA and CDR2 FQGNSA. The CDR3 sequence is CASSKTADGGYEQYF. The CDR3 DNA follows: TGTGCCAGCAGCAAAACCGCTGACGGGGGCTACGAGCAGTACTTC.

J is TRBJ1-5 and V is TRBV5-6; TRBD1 matches 7 bases. This CDR3 contains 16 residues. V dropped 0 bases and J dropped 3; count of bases not matched to a gene: 6. The germline CDR1 and CDR2 sequences are SGHDT and YYEEEE. CDR3 bases: TGTGCCAGCAGCTTGGAAGGACAGGCGATCAATCAGCCCCAGCATTTT. Protein sequence: CASSLEGQAINQPQHF.

This chain connects TRBV7-2 to TRBJ1-1; 8 bases match TRBD1. The V gene end was trimmed by 4 bases and the J gene end by 8 bases; junction bases not matched to a gene: 6. The CDR3 has 13 amino acids. CDR1 SGHTA and CDR2 FQGNSA come from the germline V gene. This chain's CDR3 is CASSSKQGGEAFF. DNA for the CDR3: TGTGCCAGCAGCTCAAAACAGGGGGGGGAAGCTTTCTTT.

The chain links TRBV13 to TRBJ2-1, with 7 nucleotides matching TRBD1. CDR1 and CDR2 from the germline V gene are PRHDT and FYEKMQ (reference sequence). After removal of 5 bases from V and 5 bases from J, the junction contained 12 bases not matched to a gene. The CDR3 covers 16 residues. The DNA of the CDR3 is TGTGCCAGCAGCCGACAGGGACCTGTCCTCGACAATGAGCAGTTCTTC. This sequence encodes CASSRQGPVLDNEQFF.

The V call is TRBV19, the J call TRBJ2-2, with D possibly being TRBD1 (6 bases). Germline V gene lookup returns CDR1 LNHDA and CDR2 SQIVND (reference sequence). The CDR3 is 17 residues long. With 4 bases removed from V and 7 bases from J, the gap between germline ends came to 22 bases. CDR3 amino acids: CASSSRDKGKSGGELFF. The CDR3 DNA reads TGTGCCAGTAGTAGCCGGGACAAGGGTAAAAGTGGCGGGGAGCTGTTTTTT.

CDR3 loop: CAWSVRDNEKLFF. The CDR3 DNA reads as TGTGCCTGGAGTGTGCGGGATAATGAAAAACTGTTTTTT. The chain employs TRBV30 and TRBJ1-4, with unresolved D. Trimming stripped 0 bases from V and 4 bases from J, with 6 bases between. This CDR3 has 13 residues. The germline V gene has CDR1 GTSNPN and CDR2 SVGIG (reference sequence).

The V gene is TRBV19, the J gene TRBJ2-1; 8 bases line up with TRBD2. The CDR3 totals 16 residues. Germline trimming cut 7 bases from V and 7 bases from J; bases unmatched to any gene: 15. Germline V gives CDR1 LNHDA, CDR2 SQIVND (reference sequence). CDR3 region: CASTTPRAGGRNEQFF. CDR3 sequence (DNA): TGTGCCAGTACAACCCCTAGGGCGGGGGGCCGTAATGAGCAGTTCTTC.

CDR3 in amino acids: CAWSRGQLQNQPQHF. CDR3 nucleotide sequence: TGTGCCTGGAGTCGCGGACAGCTTCAAAATCAGCCCCAGCATTTT. V gene TRBV30 combines with J gene TRBJ1-5; a possible D gene is TRBD1 (6 bases). This CDR3 spans 15 amino acids. The V end was cut by 2 bases, the J end by 4 bases, with 15 bases between. Germline V CDR1 and CDR2: GTSNPN, SVGIG (reference sequence).

The chain employs TRBV10-2 and TRBJ2-3; 14 bases agree with TRBD2. The CDR3 runs 17 residues. Unmatched junction bases numbered 10, after V lost 6 bases and J lost 5 bases. Per germline, CDR1 WSHSY and CDR2 SAAADI. CDR3 coding DNA: TGCGCCAGCAGGGATCCTAGACTAGCGGGGGGGCGAGATACGCAGTATTTT. It is translated as CASRDPRLAGGRDTQYF.

The chain employs TRBV6-5 and TRBJ2-7; TRBD1 matches at 9 bases. V dropped 2 bases and J dropped 5; count of bases not matched to a gene: 7. This CDR3 is 15 amino acids long. The germline gives CDR1 MNHEY, CDR2 SVGAGI. CDR3 loop: CASSYGDRVIHEQYF. CDR3 in DNA: TGTGCCAGCAGTTACGGGGACAGGGTGATCCACGAGCAGTACTTC.

This clone was found a few times. This rearrangement joins TRBV5-1 to TRBJ2-3, with D possibly being TRBD1 (6 bases). This CDR3 has 14 residues. Germline V gene data show CDR1 as SGHRS and CDR2 as YFSETQ. V was pared by 4 bases and J by 2 bases, with 11 bases between. In nucleotides, the CDR3 is TGCGCCAGCAGCCCGGGACATTCCACAGATACGCAGTATTTT. The encoded protein is CASSPGHSTDTQYF.

This CDR3 is CASSQGGGPIRVYTF. CDR3 DNA sequence: TGTGCCAGCAGCCAAGGGGGGGGCCCCATTAGGGTCTACACCTTC. The rearrangement uses TRBV6-6 and TRBJ1-2; TRBD1 might be the D (6 bases). The germline V and J ends were trimmed by 6 bases and 10 bases, with 24 bases remaining between them. Germline V CDR1 and CDR2: MNHNY, SVGAGI (reference sequence). The CDR3 runs 15 residues.

The rearrangement links TRBV7-9 to TRBJ1-6, with D unclear. V lost 1 base and J 0 bases, leaving 10 bases between the germline ends. The CDR3 has 17 amino acids. Germline assignment: CDR1 SEHNR and CDR2 FQNEAQ (reference sequence). Here the CDR3 DNA reads TGTGCCAGCAGCTTAGAGTGGCCAAGCTCCTATAATTCACCCCTCCACTTT. Translating it yields CASSLEWPSSYNSPLHF.

The rearrangement uses TRBV3-1 (or the pseudogene TRBV3-2) and TRBJ1-2; 8 bases agree with TRBD1. CDR3 length: 14 residues. V was pared by 5 bases and J by 4 bases, with 6 bases of the junction left unmatched. Germline V gene sequence: CDR1 LGHDT, CDR2 YNNKEL (reference sequence). The DNA for the CDR3 is TGTGCCAGCAGCTCCAGACAGGGGCGCTATGGCTACACCTTC. This codes for CASSSRQGRYGYTF.

The chain joins TRBV11-3 to TRBJ2-3; TRBD1 agrees at 8 bases. Per germline, CDR1 SGHNT and CDR2 YENEEA. V gave up 1 base and J gave up 1 base; unmatched junction bases: 1. The CDR3 contains 15 residues. The CDR3 spells CASSLGQGRTDTQYF. The CDR3 nucleotides read TGTGCCAGCAGCTTAGGACAGGGGCGCACAGATACGCAGTATTTT.

The chain uses TRBV7-2 and TRBJ2-7, with D perhaps TRBD2 (6 bases). The CDR3 length is 15 residues. V was pared by 4 bases and J by 12 bases, with 25 bases between. Germline loops: CDR1 SGHTA, CDR2 FQGNSA. CDR3 protein: CASSYGGLQPLVLYF. The CDR3 DNA is TGTGCCAGCAGCTATGGGGGACTCCAACCATTGGTTCTGTACTTC.

The rearrangement joins TRBV6-5 to TRBJ1-6, with 9 nucleotides matching TRBD1. The V and J ends lost 2 bases and 10 bases, in that order; junction bases with no gene match: 3. There are 14 residues in the CDR3. Germline V gene data show CDR1 as MNHEY and CDR2 as SVGAGI. Written as DNA, the CDR3 is TGTGCCAGCAGTTACGGGACAGGGAAATCACCCCTCCACTTT. Protein sequence: CASSYGTGKSPLHF.

This chain joins TRBV28 and TRBJ1-2; D might be TRBD1 (6 bases). This CDR3 comprises 14 residues. Trimming removed 5 bases from V and 3 bases from J, with 13 bases in between. Germline CDR1 is MDHEN and CDR2 is SYDVKM. CDR3 DNA: TGTGCCAGCAGTGACATCGGGACACACTATGGCTACACCTTC. Translating gives CASSDIGTHYGYTF.